This is a list of T cell receptor beta chains from one sample in a study of T cell responses to AZD1222 COVID-19 vaccine. This table comes from immunoSEQ multiplex PCR, and its TCRdb copy is limited to in-frame clones, with some not included. The sample has some 280,000 clones, roughly 93% seen once. The input for sequencing was peripheral blood, taken 28 days after the second AZD1222 dose. Receptors originate from an adult who received the AZD1222 COVID-19 vaccine. Both conserved end residues are part of each CDR3. Each record gives: D gene, J gene, V gene, clone size, CDR3 DNA, CDR3 protein. The D gene is left open where the match is weak. A clone size is listed for some rows: how often the clone was seen (once, few, many), or a class if it is expanded.

. TRBJ2-3 TRBV7-3 . TGTGCCAGCAGCTCAGGGACAGATACGCAGTATTTT CASSSGTDTQYF
TRBD1 TRBJ2-7 TRBV27 . TGTGCCAGCAGTTTATCCGGGACAGGTATTTACGAGCAGTACTTC CASSLSGTGIYEQYF
TRBD1 TRBJ1-4 TRBV6-5 . TGTGCCAGCAGTTGGACAGGGGGCGGTGAAAAACTGTTTTTT CASSWTGGGEKLFF
. TRBJ2-2 TRBV7-9 . TGTGCCAGCAGCTTAGCGACCGGGACACCGAACACCGGGGAGCTGTTTTTT CASSLATGTPNTGELFF
TRBD1 TRBJ1-1 TRBV6-2/TRBV6-3 . TGTGCCAGCAGTTACCTTCAGGGGGGGCTGAACACTGAAGCTTTCTTT CASSYLQGGLNTEAFF
. TRBJ1-2 TRBV9 . TGTGCCAGCAGCGGAGGAACTAACTATGGCTACACCTTC CASSGGTNYGYTF
. TRBJ1-1 TRBV23-1 . TGCGCCAGCAGTCAATCCGGGACCCTTGAGACTGAAGCTTTCTTT CASSQSGTLETEAFF
. TRBJ2-7 TRBV2 few TGTGCCAGCAGTGCCCATTCCCCTTGGTCCAGGAGGCGAACCTACGAGCAGTACTTC CASSAHSPWSRRRTYEQYF
. TRBJ1-6 TRBV5-1 . TGCGCCAGCAGCTTGTCCGGGATGGATTCACCCCTCCACTTT CASSLSGMDSPLHF
. TRBJ1-6 TRBV7-9 . TGTGCCAGCAGCTTATCAGGGGCCTATAATTCACCCCTCCACTTT CASSLSGAYNSPLHF
. TRBJ2-7 TRBV28 . TGTGCCAGCAGTTCGGGGCAGGGCTCCTACGAGCAGTACTTC CASSSGQGSYEQYF
. TRBJ1-2 TRBV3-1/TRBV3-2 . TGTGCCAGCAGCCAAGAGACGTACTATGGCTACACCTTC CASSQETYYGYTF
. TRBJ1-4 TRBV5-5 few TGTGCCAGCAGCTTGGGCCCTGTGAGAACGGGGGAAAAACTGTTTTTT CASSLGPVRTGEKLFF
. TRBJ2-7 TRBV10-3 . TGTGCCATCAGTGGGAGGGACGGCTACGAGCAGTACTTC CAISGRDGYEQYF
. TRBJ2-7 TRBV19 . TGTGCCAGTAGTTCGGTAGCAGATTACCGGGAGCAGTACTTC CASSSVADYREQYF
TRBD1 TRBJ2-7 TRBV4-3 . TGCGCCAGCAGCCAAAACACAGGGGTCTCCTACGAGCAGTACTTC CASSQNTGVSYEQYF
. TRBJ2-1 TRBV7-2 . TGTGCCAGCAGCTTAGAGCCGTATCCCTACAATGAGCAGTTCTTC CASSLEPYPYNEQFF
. TRBJ2-1 TRBV6-5 . TGTGCCAGCAGCCAAGGGGGAGATGAGCAGTTCTTC CASSQGGDEQFF
. TRBJ2-3 TRBV11-2 . TGTGCCAGCAGCATAGGTACACAGGCAGATACGCAGTATTTT CASSIGTQADTQYF
. TRBJ2-2 TRBV3-1/TRBV3-2 few TGTGCCAGCAGTATACTCACCGGGGAGCTGTTTTTT CASSILTGELFF
. TRBJ1-1 TRBV18 . TGTGCCAGCTCATCCTCCAGGGGACTGAACACTGAAGCTTTCTTT CASSSSRGLNTEAFF
TRBD1 TRBJ2-2 TRBV9 . TGTGCCAGCAGCCCGCGACAGGGGGAAACCACCGGGGAGCTGTTTTTT CASSPRQGETTGELFF
. TRBJ2-3 TRBV14 . TGTGCCAGCAGCCAAGGGTTACTCAGGGAAGATACGCAGTATTTT CASSQGLLREDTQYF
. TRBJ1-2 TRBV29-1 . TGCAGCGTTTCTCACTACACCTTC CSVSHYTF
TRBD2 TRBJ2-2 TRBV28 . TGTGCCAGCAGTTTAGGGACTAGCGGGGGGTACGCCGGGGAGCTGTTTTTT CASSLGTSGGYAGELFF
TRBD1 TRBJ2-7 TRBV28 once TGTGCCAGCAGTTCCGGGACAGGGGGTCCCTACGAGCAGTACTTC CASSSGTGGPYEQYF
. TRBJ1-5 TRBV28 . TGTGCCAGCAGTTTTTACAGGGTGGAACAGCCCCAGCATTTT CASSFYRVEQPQHF
. TRBJ1-2 TRBV19 . TGTGCCAGTAGCAGGTTCTATGGCTACACCTTC CASSRFYGYTF
. TRBJ2-2 TRBV2 . TGTGCCAGCAGTAGACTCGCGAACACCGGGGAGCTGTTTTTT CASSRLANTGELFF
TRBD2 TRBJ2-1 TRBV6-5 . TGTGCCAGCAGGACTAGCGGGAGGGGAAATGAGCAGTTCTTC CASRTSGRGNEQFF
. TRBJ2-1 TRBV3-1/TRBV3-2 . TGTGCCAGCAGCCAAGGAGTAGGCTCCTACAATGAGCAGTTCTTC CASSQGVGSYNEQFF
TRBD1 TRBJ1-6 TRBV11-2 . TGTGCCAGCAGCCCCGCAGGGGGCTTTAATTCACCCCTCCACTTT CASSPAGGFNSPLHF
. TRBJ1-1 TRBV6-1 . TGTGCCAGCAGTGAATGGTCAGAAGCTTTCTTT CASSEWSEAFF
TRBD1 TRBJ1-4 TRBV4-1 . TGCGCCAGCAGCCCTGGGACAGGGGAGGAAAAACTGTTTTTT CASSPGTGEEKLFF
TRBD2 TRBJ2-3 TRBV2 once TGTGCCAGCAGTGAGCTAAGCGGGGACACAGATACGCAGTATTTT CASSELSGDTDTQYF